This TCR beta chain was identified during a study of Ad26.COV2.S vaccination and SARS-CoV-2 variants. Study as a whole: By the intramuscular route, Ad26.COV2.S was given once, or twice 56 days apart.

The study, taken as a whole, reports: Placebo recipients had lower spike-specific TCR breadth than vaccine recipients. Overall T cell responses may have been underestimated by the analyses of TCR breadth and depth.

Treatment described: some 20 received Ad26.COV2.S at low or high dose, single or two shots; several received placebo; per-sample allocation not given. Sample collection was performed on day 63 after the first vaccine or placebo injection. Germline lookup yields CDR1 SGHNT and CDR2 YYREEE (reference sequence). This CDR3 is 18 amino acids long. V trimming: 0 bases; J trimming: 1 base; junction bases outside the gene matches: 9. This clone was observed a single time. Its target is unknown. Measured with immunoSEQ multiplex PCR; TCRdb has only the in-frame clones, and not every one. This repertoire shows about 480,000 clones, around nine tenths found once; its top ten account for around 13%.

The sequence came from a person between 18 and 59 years old who received the Ad26.COV2.S COVID-19 vaccine or a placebo. V gene TRBV5-4 combines with J gene TRBJ2-5; 10 bases match TRBD2. The specimen was peripheral blood, collected in a trial of Ad26.COV2.S vaccine versus placebo. For the CDR3, the DNA is TGTGCCAGCAGCTTGGGACTAGCGGGCCCGACCCTCCAAGAGACCCAGTACTTC. Its protein is CASSLGLAGPTLQETQYF.